This entry features one TCR beta chain sequence. Its matching antigen is unknown. This specimen comes from a study of cytomegalovirus exposure and HLA in healthy donors. Use of 60 Vbeta and 13 Jbeta primers characterized the PCR. The authors' processing: In a later analysis, of around 80 million unique beta chains, roughly 9.9 million appeared in at least two donors. The table came from immunoSEQ multiplex PCR; TCRdb's copy has only in-frame clones and leaves some out. From that table come the V and J calls and clone size; the DNA was used to work out D and trimming. Among about 240,000 clones listed, more than 75% were seen once. Broader study findings: Highly shared variants forming one cluster were likely a sequencing artifact.

Each donor was healthy, and each was a bone marrow donor. The CDR3 extends over 23 amino acids. Germline assignment: CDR1 WNHNN and CDR2 SYGVQD (reference sequence). V shed 0 bases, J shed 4 bases, and the junction held 18 bases outside the gene matches. The chain recombines TRBV10-1 with TRBJ2-1; TRBD2 matches 16 bases. The specimen was PBMCs. This clonotype was obtained from a woman in her 40s in good health and CMV-seropositive. CDR3 loop: CASSESVRGTSGREVSLYNEQFF. CDR3 DNA sequence: TGCGCCAGCAGTGAGTCGGTCCGTGGGACTAGCGGGAGGGAAGTCAGTTTGTACAATGAGCAGTTCTTC.